What follows describes a single TCR beta chain. These data come from a study of shared clonotypes between healthy human individuals. Produced via immunoSEQ multiplex PCR; TCRdb's table is partial and in-frame only. The repertoire holds about 820,000 clones, with more than 85% as singletons. The CDR3 sequence is 15 residues long. V was clipped by 5 bases and J by 4 bases, with 15 bases between them. CDR1 and CDR2 (germline): SEHNR, FQNEAQ (reference sequence). Terminally differentiated effector memory CD45RA+ cells were excluded from the naive CD8 cells, which were CD45RO-negative and positively selected for CCR7.

The TCR comes from a young man in good health. Specimen: naive CD8+ T cells sorted from blood. This rearrangement joins TRBV7-9 to TRBJ1-3, with a tentative D call TRBD1 (5 bases). The CDR3 protein is CASSGHRGIGNTIYF. The CDR3 nucleotides read TGTGCCAGCAGCGGACACCGAGGGATAGGAAACACCATATATTTT.